Given below is one TCR beta chain in context. Its antigen has not been determined. Base qualities were left out, and no much larger clone turns up one base away. Focal radiation therapy combined with CTLA-4 blockade (ipilimumab) was tested in patients with chemo-refractory metastatic non-small-cell lung cancer. This specimen belongs to a study of radiotherapy plus CTLA-4 blockade in lung cancer (dated by TCRdb to between 2017 and 2018). For the study in its entirety: Among enrolled patients, 18% had an objective response and 30% to 40% reached disease control.

Paper-wide results and their limitations: The strongest predictors of response were reported to be early dynamic shifts in blood T cell clones along with a rise in serum interferon-beta following radiation. After treatment with radiotherapy and ipilimumab, TCR clones that originated in tumors expanded in peripheral blood.

Library preparation employed the immunoSEQ multiplex PCR assay. TCRdb provides this immuneACCESS table in a form limited to in-frame rearrangements. Some clones are lacking; in checked studies, under half of them reflect an unresolved V gene, and why the rest are absent is not known. The sample data list about 49,000 clones, and around nine tenths of these were observed just once. Less than 9.5% of the sample comes from the top ten. This sample comprised peripheral blood, obtained from a patient treated with radiotherapy plus ipilimumab. The sequence derives from a human donor with non-small cell lung cancer whose response to radiotherapy plus ipilimumab could not be evaluated.

CDR3 protein: CASSLGVQGYYGYTF. At the DNA level, the sequence is TGTGCCAGCAGCTTGGGGGTTCAGGGGTACTATGGCTACACCTTC. The chain uses TRBV5-5 and TRBJ1-2, with TRBD1 perhaps the D gene, on 6 matching bases. The CDR3 runs 15 amino acids, cysteine and phenylalanine included. The kept DNA is CDR3 alone, 45 bases in frame from the first base. The germline V gene (reference sequence) gives CDR1 as SGHKS and CDR2 as YYEKEE. The junction carries 12 bases between V and J, which are trimmed by 0 bases and 3 bases respectively.